This T cell receptor (beta chain) was identified during a study of spatial heterogeneity in lung cancer. Overall study context: For the average unique TCR and UMI combination, more than eight occurrences appeared in raw reads.

In its sample, this clonotype is medium-sized. Between the trimmed V and J ends, which lost 5 bases and 10 bases, there was a span of 18 bases. Per germline, CDR1 DFQATT and CDR2 SNEGSKA (reference sequence). This CDR3 is built from 14 residues. Specified time point: sample taken at primary tumor resection. Using its own MiXCR run on the 5' RACE reads, TCRdb lists one record per CDR3 protein. Among about 5,000 distinct CDR3 sequences listed, 2.5% to 3% were seen once. The V call is TRBV20-1, the J call TRBJ1-6, with D possibly being TRBD1 (6 bases). This material consisted of normal lung tissue next to the tumor, taken at surgery. The receptor was derived from a male donor with early-stage non-small cell lung cancer. The CDR3 here is CSAYSTGLGSPLHF. CDR3 nucleotides: TGCAGTGCTTACTCGACAGGACTCGGGTCACCCCTCCACTTT.